The TCR beta chain under discussion was sequenced for a study of T-cell memory formation after mild COVID-19. Study as a whole: The study found TCR clusters largely donor specific.

TCRdb re-called the 5' RACE reads with MiXCR, one entry per CDR3 protein. The top ten clones hold about 11% of a sample with about 560,000 distinct CDR3 sequences, 15% to 20% of them seen once. Overall study results and limits: Clones that contracted clustered mainly in CM and EM if CD4+ and in EMRA if CD8+. CD4+ bias marked clones expanding day 15 to 37, unlike balanced contracting clones. Detection of some responders pre-infection suggested pre-existing cross-reactive memory T cells participated.

V was cut by 6 bases and J by 4 bases, with 18 bases left in between. The CDR3 runs to 15 residues. Germline V gene lookup returns CDR1 SQVTM and CDR2 ANQGSEA. This clonotype was seen a few times. Its antigen is unidentified. This chain links TRBV29-1 with TRBJ2-2; possible D gene TRBD1, 5 bases. The receptor's source is an adult woman who had mild COVID-19 (a few samples of this study predate the infection). Cell type and time point are not known. Material for sequencing was PBMCs or a T cell subset sorted from them (not recorded which). CDR3 sequence (DNA): TGCAGCGTACTAAGAGCAGGGTTAGGCACCGGGGAGCTGTTTTTT. It codes for CSVLRAGLGTGELFF.